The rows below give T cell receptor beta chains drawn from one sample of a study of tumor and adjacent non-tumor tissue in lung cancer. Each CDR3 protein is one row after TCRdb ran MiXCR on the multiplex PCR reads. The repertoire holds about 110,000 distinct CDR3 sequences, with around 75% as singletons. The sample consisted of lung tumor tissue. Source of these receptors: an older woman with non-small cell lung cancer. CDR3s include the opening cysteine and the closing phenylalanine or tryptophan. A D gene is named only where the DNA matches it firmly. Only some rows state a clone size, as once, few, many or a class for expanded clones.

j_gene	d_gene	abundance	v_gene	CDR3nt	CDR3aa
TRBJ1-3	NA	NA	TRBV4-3	TGCGCCAGCAGCCAAAGGTCAACCTCTGGAAACACCTTATATTTT	CASSQRSTSGNTLYF
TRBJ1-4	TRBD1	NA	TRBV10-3	TGTGCCATCAACCAAGGACAGGGAGAAAAACTGTTTTTT	CAINQGQGEKLFF
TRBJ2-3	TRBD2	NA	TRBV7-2	TGTGCCAGCAGCCTCGGACTAGCGCCAGATACGCAGTATTTT	CASSLGLAPDTQYF
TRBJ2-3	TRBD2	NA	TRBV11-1	TGTGCCTGCAGCTCCCCCCTGGGGGGGGGAAGCACAGATACGCAGTGTTTT	CACSSPLGGGSTDTQCF
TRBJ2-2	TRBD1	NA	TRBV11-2	TGTGCCAGCAGCCGGAACAGGGGGCACATCGGGGAGCTGTTTTTT	CASSRNRGHIGELFF
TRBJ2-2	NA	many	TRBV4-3	TGCGCCAGCAGCCAGTTCACCGGGGAGCTGTTTTTT	CASSQFTGELFF
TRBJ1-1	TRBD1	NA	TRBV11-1	TGTGCCAGTAGCTCCGACAGGGTGATTGAAGTTTTCTTT	CASSSDRVIEVFF
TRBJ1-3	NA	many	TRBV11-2	TGTGCCAGCAGCTTAGATCAGAAAGGAAACACCATATATTTT	CASSLDQKGNTIYF
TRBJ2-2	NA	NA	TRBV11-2	TGTGCCAGCAGCTTAGTATTGGCGCACACCGGGGAGCTGTTTTTT	CASSLVLAHTGELFF
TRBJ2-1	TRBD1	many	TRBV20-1	TGCAGTGCTACCCACGGACAGGGAGACGATGAGCAGTTCTTC	CSATHGQGDDEQFF
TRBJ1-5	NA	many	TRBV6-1	TGTGCCAGCAGTCAGTACCGCGCGCAGCCCCAGCATTTT	CASSQYRAQPQHF
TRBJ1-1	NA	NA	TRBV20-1	TGCAGTGCTAGGGACCAGGGCGTGACTGAAGCTCTCTTT	CSARDQGVTEALF
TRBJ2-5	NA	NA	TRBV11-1	TGTGCCAGCAGTACCAAAGTTGGAGGGGTTTACCAAGAGACCCAGTACTTC	CASSTKVGGVYQETQYF
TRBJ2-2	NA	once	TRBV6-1	TGTGCCGGTGAGATAGACAACACCGGGGAGCTGTTTTTT	CAGEIDNTGELFF
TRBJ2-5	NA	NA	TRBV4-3	TGCGCCAGCAGCCGACACCCGGACTCGCAGGAGACCCACTATTTC	CASSRHPDSQETHYF
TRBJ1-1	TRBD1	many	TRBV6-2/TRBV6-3	TGTGCCAGCAGTTTAACGGAGACAGGGGTCGAAGCTTTCTTT	CASSLTETGVEAFF
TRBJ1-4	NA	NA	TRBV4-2	TGTGCCAGCAGCCAATGGGGAGAAAAACTATTTTTT	CASSQWGEKLFF
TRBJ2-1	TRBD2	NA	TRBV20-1	TGCAGTGCTATAGCGCAGCGGGGCCCGAGGGATGATCAGTTCTTC	CSAIAQRGPRDDQFF
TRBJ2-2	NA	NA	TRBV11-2	TGTTCCAGCAGCCCTCAGAGGGCCGGGGAGCTGTTTTTT	CSSSPQRAGELFF
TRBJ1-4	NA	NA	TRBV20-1	TGCAGTGCTAGAACCATACAGGGAGAAAAACTGTTTTTC	CSARTIQGEKLFF
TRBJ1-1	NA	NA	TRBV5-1	TGCGCCAGCAGCTCCGGGAGGGAGGGGAACACTGAAGCTTTCTTT	CASSSGREGNTEAFF
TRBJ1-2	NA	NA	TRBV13	TGTGCCACCAGTATAGGGGGTTTAAGCTACACCTTC	CATSIGGLSYTF
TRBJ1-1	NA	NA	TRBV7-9	TGTGCCAGCAGCTTCAGCAGGAGAAATACTGAAGCTTTCTTT	CASSFSRRNTEAFF
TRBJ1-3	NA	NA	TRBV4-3	TGCGCCAGCAGCCCTTTACTCAGACGGGAAATTTCGGGAAACATCATGTATTTT	CASSPLLRREISGNIMYF
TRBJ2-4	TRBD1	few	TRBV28	TGTGCCAGCAGCAGCCCACAGGGGGGACTCGCCAAAAACAATCAGTACTTC	CASSSPQGGLAKNNQYF
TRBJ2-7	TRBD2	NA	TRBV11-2	TGTGCCGGCAGCTACGGAACTAGCGAGAGCTACGAGCAGTACTTC	CAGSYGTSESYEQYF
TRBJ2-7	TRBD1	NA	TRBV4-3	TGCGCCAGCAGCCTAGCGAGGACAGGGACAGAGCAGTACTTC	CASSLARTGTEQYF
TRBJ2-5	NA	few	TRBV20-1	TGCAGTGTCCAAAGGGGCGTAAACGAAGCAGAGACCCAGTATTTC	CSVQRGVNEAETQYF
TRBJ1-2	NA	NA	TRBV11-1	TGTGCCAGTAGGTCACAGGACCCGCTCTATGGCTACACCTTC	CASRSQDPLYGYTF
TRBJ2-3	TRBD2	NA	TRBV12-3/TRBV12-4	TGTGCCAGCAGTATGACTAGCGGGGGGCCTACAGATAAGCAGTATTTT	CASSMTSGGPTDKQYF
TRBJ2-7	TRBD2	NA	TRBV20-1	TGCAGTGCTACCTCGAGCGGGAGGGCCTCCTACAAGCAGTATTTC	CSATSSGRASYKQYF
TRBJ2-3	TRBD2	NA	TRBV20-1	TGCAGTGCGCAAGAGTTAGGTAGCGGGGTCACAGATACACAGTGTTTT	CSAQELGSGVTDTQCF
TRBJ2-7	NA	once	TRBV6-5	TGTGCCAGCAAGGCGACATGGGGCCACGAGCAGTACTTC	CASKATWGHEQYF
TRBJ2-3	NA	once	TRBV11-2	TGTGCCAGCAACTCCACCGGGACGGCCACAGATAAGCAGTATTTT	CASNSTGTATDKQYF
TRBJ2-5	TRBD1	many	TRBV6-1	TGTGCCAGCAGTGGACAGGGAGAGACCCAGTACTTC	CASSGQGETQYF
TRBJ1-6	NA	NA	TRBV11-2	TGTGCCAGCAGCTTAGAAACAAGTAATTCACCATTCCACTTT	CASSLETSNSPFHF
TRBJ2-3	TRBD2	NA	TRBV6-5	TGTGCCAGCAGCCCGGGACTAGCGGGAGAGTCAGATACGCAGTATTTT	CASSPGLAGESDTQYF
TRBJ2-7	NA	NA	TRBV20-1	TGCAATGCTAGTTCTAGCTACGTGACCTACGAGCAGTATTTC	CNASSSYVTYEQYF
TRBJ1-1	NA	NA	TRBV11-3	TGTGCCAGCAGATTAGATTCGGGGAGAGGCATTGGAGCTTCCTTT	CASRLDSGRGIGASF
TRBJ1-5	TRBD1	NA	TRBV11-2	TGTGCCACATCCCGGGACAGGGGTCAGCCACAGCATTTT	CATSRDRGQPQHF
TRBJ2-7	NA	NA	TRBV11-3	TGTGCCAGCAGCTTAGATTTGCGAACCTACGAGCAGTACTTC	CASSLDLRTYEQYF
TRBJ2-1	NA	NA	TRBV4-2	TGTGCCAGTACTAAAGGGGTGGCCGAGGGTGAGCAGTTCTTC	CASTKGVAEGEQFF
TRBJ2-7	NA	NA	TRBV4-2	TGTGCCGGCAGATTAGGACAGACCTATGAGCAGTACTTC	CAGRLGQTYEQYF
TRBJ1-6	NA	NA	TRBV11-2	TGTGACAGCAGCTTAGAAGCAAGTAATTCACCCTTCCTCTTT	CDSSLEASNSPFLF
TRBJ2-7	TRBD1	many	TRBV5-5	TGTGCCAGCAGCTTCGACAGGGCCTACGAGCAGTACTTC	CASSFDRAYEQYF
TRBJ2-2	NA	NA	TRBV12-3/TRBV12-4	TGTGCCAGCAGTTTTGGGACAACCACCACCGGGGAGCTGTTTTTT	CASSFGTTTTGELFF